These 18 T cell receptor beta chains share one sample of origin, sequenced in a study of T cells in Graves' hyperthyroidism and ophthalmopathy. Amplification of TCR beta CDR3 regions was performed using RNA transcripts as template. When the TCR CDR3 underwent first-round RT-PCR, the HTBI primer set was used. MiXCR, run by TCRdb on the multiplex PCR reads, gives a single entry per CDR3 protein. Of approximately 400,000 distinct CDR3 sequences detected, approximately 15% appear once; the ten largest clones hold over 25%. Sequencing input: blood. The receptors come from a woman aged 25 to 39 with Graves' hyperthyroidism.

The chain recombines TRBV27 with TRBJ2-1, with D possibly matching TRBD2 (6 bases). V lost 2 bases, J lost 15 bases, and 14 bases lay in between. The CDR3 runs to 12 residues. CDR1 and CDR2 from the germline V gene are MNHEY and SMNVEV (reference sequence). CDR3 loop: CASSLGPGLWFF. The DNA for the CDR3 is TGTGCCAGCAGTTTAGGGCCGGGACTTTGGTTCTTC.

Ten or more counts support this clonotype. This CDR3 reads CASSNEGGTNTGELFF. For the CDR3, the DNA is TGTGCCAGCAGCAACGAGGGGGGGACGAACACCGGGGAGCTGTTTTTT. This rearrangement joins TRBV7-2 to TRBJ2-2; possibly TRBD2 for D (7 bases). Looked up from germline, CDR1 is SGHTA and CDR2 is FQGNSA. This CDR3 is 16 amino acids long. The V end lost 5 bases, the J end lost 0 bases, and 13 bases lay between the germline ends.

This clonotype was seen ten or more times. The chain uses TRBV18 and TRBJ2-7; D not resolved. V lost 2 bases and J 2 bases, leaving 7 bases between the germline ends. Germline V gene lookup returns CDR1 KGHSH and CDR2 LQKENI. CDR3 length equals 13 residues. CDR3: CASSPAQPYEQYF. The CDR3 DNA reads as TGTGCCAGCTCACCAGCCCAGCCCTACGAGCAGTACTTC.

This clonotype showed up just once. V gene TRBV19 combines with J gene TRBJ1-1; maybe TRBD1 (6 bases). CDR1 and CDR2 (germline): LNHDA, SQIVND (reference sequence). V lost 6 bases and J lost 1, with 21 bases in between. The CDR3 consists of 17 residues. The DNA of the CDR3 is TGTGCCAGTAGATCAAGGTTGGGGGGGCAGCGGAACACTGAAGCTTTCTTT. This sequence encodes CASRSRLGGQRNTEAFF. Together with reference TRBV19 and TRBJ1-1, the CDR3 gives the full variable domain: DGGITQSPKYLFRKEGQNVTLSCEQNLNHDAMYWYRQDPGQGLRLIYYSQIVNDFQKGDIAEGYSVSREKKESFPLTVTSAQKNPTAFYLCASRSRLGGQRNTEAFFGQGTRLTVV.

This clonotype was observed a handful of times. The chain recombines TRBV12-3 or TRBV12-4 with TRBJ2-1; D not resolved. Trimming took 2 bases from V and 13 from J, leaving 12 bases between them. The CDR3 extends over 12 amino acids. In nucleotides, the CDR3 is TGTGCCAGCAGTTTAAGGGCAGCTGCCCAGTTCTTC. It is translated as CASSLRAAAQFF.

In this sample, this clonotype turned up a few times. The gene calls are TRBV29-1 and TRBJ1-1; D is possibly TRBD1 (5 bases). V was pared by 4 bases and J by 5 bases, with 14 bases between. Germline V CDR1 and CDR2: SQVTM, ANQGSEA. The CDR3 runs 13 residues. CDR3 nucleotides: TGCAGCGTTGTATGGGGACGGAAGACTGAAGCTTTCTTT. Translation: CSVVWGRKTEAFF.

The CDR3, as DNA: TGTGCCAGCAGCTTAACCGGGACACTTGGGGGTGGCTACACCTTC. Encoded protein: CASSLTGTLGGGYTF. The V call is TRBV7-9, the J call TRBJ1-2, with D tentatively TRBD1 (6 bases). The V gene lost 2 bases and the J gene lost 7 bases, with 17 bases spanning the gap. There are 15 residues in the CDR3. The germline V gene encodes CDR1 SEHNR and CDR2 FQNEAQ (reference sequence).

This clonotype was observed many times. The chain links TRBV20-1 to TRBJ2-1; 8 bases agree with TRBD2. Germline V gene data show CDR1 as DFQATT and CDR2 as SNEGSKA (reference sequence). The CDR3 has 17 amino acids. V lost 2 bases, J lost 0 bases, and 9 bases stayed unmatched. The CDR3: CSARPYLAGSSYNEQFF. DNA for the CDR3: TGCAGTGCTAGACCATATTTAGCGGGGAGCTCCTACAATGAGCAGTTCTTC.

In its sample, this clonotype was seen a few times. The CDR3 loop reads CAWTGLRGNEQFF. The CDR3 nucleotides read TGTGCCTGGACGGGACTTAGGGGCAATGAGCAGTTCTTC. This chain uses TRBV30 with TRBJ2-1; D might be TRBD2 (6 bases). This CDR3 has 13 residues. V was shortened by 4 bases and J by 6 bases, with 13 bases between the two germline ends. CDR1 is GTSNPN, CDR2 SVGIG, per germline (reference sequence).

V and J are TRBV20-1 and TRBJ2-7; either TRBD1 or TRBD2 may supply D (5 bases each). The V gene lost 0 bases and the J gene lost 4 bases, with 10 bases spanning the gap. The CDR3 runs 13 residues. CDR1 DFQATT and CDR2 SNEGSKA come from the germline V gene (reference sequence). CDR3 sequence: CSARDRDGYEQYF. CDR3 nucleotide sequence: TGCAGTGCTAGAGACCGGGACGGTTACGAGCAGTACTTC.

The chain couples TRBV10-3 to TRBJ2-1; D unresolved. The ends were cut back, 4 bases at V and 4 bases at J, with 5 bases in the middle. Germline-derived CDR1 and CDR2 are ENHRY and SYGVKD. The CDR3 loop spans 12 amino acids. The CDR3 nucleotides read TGTGCCATCAGTGGGCGGTACAATGAGCAGTTCTTC. Encoded protein: CAISGRYNEQFF.

This clonotype was observed at least ten times. The V call is TRBV5-1, the J call TRBJ2-3; D is unclear. This CDR3 is built from 14 residues. The V and J ends lost 7 bases and 4 bases respectively, with 16 bases between them. Germline V CDR1 and CDR2: SGHRS, YFSETQ. CDR3 in amino acids: CASRLQVYADTQYF. In nucleotides, the CDR3 is TGCGCCAGCCGACTCCAGGTCTATGCAGATACGCAGTATTTT.

The genes are TRBV5-1 and TRBJ1-1, with D possibly TRBD1 on 5 matching bases. Germline loops: CDR1 SGHRS, CDR2 YFSETQ. The ends were cut back, 4 bases at V and 5 bases at J, with 15 bases in the middle. The CDR3 is made up of 14 amino acids. The CDR3 loop is CASSARVAGTEAFF. The CDR3 DNA sequence: TGCGCCAGCAGCGCCAGGGTGGCTGGGACTGAAGCTTTCTTT.

This clonotype was observed a few times. V usage is TRBV5-1 and J usage is TRBJ2-5; TRBD1 aligns across 8 bases. Trimming cost V 7 bases and J 4 bases; bases outside gene matches: 6. There are 13 residues in the CDR3. Germline V gives CDR1 SGHRS, CDR2 YFSETQ. The CDR3 reads CASQRQGTETQYF. DNA of the CDR3: TGCGCCAGCCAACGACAGGGGACAGAGACCCAGTACTTC.

This clonotype was recorded once. The gene calls are TRBV20-1 and TRBJ2-2, with D possibly TRBD2 on 6 matching bases. Germline-derived CDR1 and CDR2 are DFQATT and SNEGSKA (reference sequence). This CDR3 contains 14 residues. Trimming took 5 bases from V and 5 from J, leaving 15 bases between them. The CDR3 region is CSARGRGATGELFF. CDR3 DNA: TGCAGTGCTCGGGGGAGAGGGGCTACCGGGGAGCTGTTTTTT.

This clonotype was found many times. The V gene is TRBV6-1, the J gene TRBJ1-1, with 7 bases lining up with TRBD1. The V gene end was trimmed by 5 bases and the J gene end by 4 bases; junction bases not matched to a gene: 7. The length of the CDR3 is 14 residues. Germline loops: CDR1 MNHNS, CDR2 SASEGT. CDR3 residues: CASSRGGSSTEAFF. The DNA of the CDR3 is TGTGCCAGCAGTCGAGGGGGCTCGAGCACTGAAGCTTTCTTT.

Concerning this clonotype: The germline gene is not matched at one end of the junction; a read error may be the cause. The chain links TRBV6-2 or TRBV6-3 to TRBJ2-7; 7 bases map to TRBD2. Per germline, CDR1 MNHEY and CDR2 SVGEGT. The CDR3 consists of 14 residues. CDR3 in amino acids: CAGSTWEGNYEQYF. The CDR3 bases are TGTGCCGGCAGCACCTGGGAGGGAAACTACGAGCAGTACTTC.

This clonotype was seen ten or more times. The chain combines TRBV20-1 with TRBJ1-2; D unresolved. From germline, CDR1 is DFQATT and CDR2 SNEGSKA (reference sequence). The CDR3 consists of 14 residues. Trimming removed 0 bases at V and 6 bases at J, with 14 bases between. This CDR3 is CSARDFPGLHGYTF. CDR3 coding DNA: TGCAGTGCTAGAGATTTTCCAGGACTACATGGCTACACCTTC.